This T cell receptor beta chain was observed in a study of T cell clonotyping in hematopoietic cell transplantation. For this clone: Its antigen is undetermined.

Assay: immunoSEQ multiplex PCR; the TCRdb copy retains only in-frame clones and omits some. The sample yields 15,000 to 20,000 clones, approximately 81% seen once. Germline V gene data show CDR1 as SGHAT and CDR2 as FQNNGV. Trimming cost V 5 bases and J 6 bases, with 16 bases left between them. The CDR3 is made up of 14 amino acids. Findings of the study overall: Cells were unsorted, so CD4 and CD8 contributions were not separated. Broader posttransplant TCR repertoire diversity was predicted by graft donor and pretransplant recipient Inverse Simpson Index values. Pathologically expanded recipient clonotypes increased progressively from day 30 to day 180 as diversity fell.

Blood collection times were about day -28 and days 30, 100, 180 posttransplant. The chain joins TRBV11-2 to TRBJ1-2; D remains unclear. This TCR was sampled from a male patient aged 55 to 70 who had an allogeneic stem cell transplant from a related donor, so the T cells may come from the graft donor. Some clones in this sample may be carry-over from other donors' samples. The input for sequencing was PBMCs, taken 100 days after allogeneic stem cell transplant. The CDR3 is CASSHAFKENGYTF. In DNA, the CDR3 is TGTGCCAGCAGCCACGCGTTTAAGGAGAATGGCTACACCTTC.